A single sample is the source of the 18 T cell receptor beta chains below, sequenced in a study of T cell repertoires in cytomegalovirus infection. Using its own MiXCR run on the reads, TCRdb lists one record per CDR3 protein. The repertoire has 350,000 to 550,000 distinct CDR3 sequences, 30% to 40% of them found once; the top ten carry around 15%. The sample comprised PBMCs. These receptor sequences come from a human donor in good health (CMV status not recorded). Some clones in this sample may be carry-over from other donors' samples.

This clonotype has more than one count but fewer than ten. The gene calls are TRBV6-6 and TRBJ2-5; the D gene is possibly TRBD2 (6 bases). CDR1 and CDR2 (germline): MNHNY, SVGAGI (reference sequence). The CDR3 contains 14 residues. V lost 6 bases and J 1 base, leaving 12 bases between the germline ends. This CDR3 is CASRARGIQETQYF. CDR3 in DNA: TGTGCCAGCAGGGCCCGGGGGATCCAAGAGACCCAGTACTTC.

This clonotype appeared a few times. The chain joins TRBV19 to TRBJ1-1; TRBD1 might be the D (5 bases). The CDR3 is made up of 15 amino acids. CDR1 is LNHDA and CDR2 is SQIVND in the germline V gene (reference sequence). Trimming removed 3 bases from V and 3 bases from J, with 14 bases in between. The CDR3 DNA sequence: TGTGCCAGTAGTATTATCCTGGGACCGGACACTGAAGCTTTCTTT. It is translated as CASSIILGPDTEAFF.

The rearrangement uses TRBV7-9 and TRBJ2-1, with D tentatively TRBD1 (5 bases). V was clipped by 5 bases and J by 7 bases, with 12 bases between them. The CDR3 covers 13 residues. Per germline, CDR1 SEHNR and CDR2 FQNEAQ (reference sequence). CDR3 sequence (DNA): TGTGCCAGCAGCGCAAGCAGGGAAAATGAGCAGTTCTTC. The encoded protein is CASSASRENEQFF.

A word on this clonotype: Just one base apart from a much larger clone, this may be a read error. V usage is TRBV11-1 and J usage is TRBJ2-1; D may correspond to TRBD1 or TRBD2 (6 bases each). The CDR3 has 16 residues. Germline V gene sequence: CDR1 SGHAT, CDR2 FQDESV (reference sequence). The CDR3 protein is CASASTRGGFNKEQFF. Here the CDR3 DNA reads TGTGCCAGCGCTTCTACCCGAGGGGGGTTCAACAAGGAGCAGTTCTTC.

V usage is TRBV30 and J usage is TRBJ1-1, with D unclear. The V gene lost 4 bases and the J gene lost 1 base, with 7 bases spanning the gap. Germline loops: CDR1 GTSNPN, CDR2 SVGIG (reference sequence). The CDR3 length is 12 residues. The CDR3 spells CAWTGENTEAFF. The CDR3 DNA is TGTGCCTGGACGGGAGAGAACACTGAAGCTTTCTTT.

This clonotype was seen only once. The chain employs TRBV6-8 and TRBJ2-2; no firm D call. V was clipped by 4 bases and J by 0 bases, with 9 bases between them. This CDR3 spans 15 amino acids. Germline-derived CDR1 and CDR2 are MNHGY and SAAAGT. The CDR3 protein is CASSSRVTNTGELFF. The CDR3 bases are TGTGCCAGCAGTTCAAGGGTTACGAACACCGGGGAGCTGTTTTTT.

The chain has TRBV2 and TRBJ2-3, with 8 bases that match TRBD2. The V gene end was trimmed by 2 bases and the J gene end by 4 bases; junction bases not matched to a gene: 8. The CDR3 is 16 residues long. Germline V gene data show CDR1 as SNHLY and CDR2 as FYNNEI. CDR3 bases: TGTGCCAGCAGTGAAAGGGGCGGGGGGACCTCAGATACGCAGTATTTT. This translates into CASSERGGGTSDTQYF.

This clonotype was counted a few times. The genes are TRBV19 and TRBJ1-5; maybe TRBD1 (5 bases). CDR3 length equals 14 residues. The germline gives CDR1 LNHDA, CDR2 SQIVND (reference sequence). V dropped 1 base and J dropped 4 bases, with 8 bases sitting between them. Written as DNA, the CDR3 is TGTGCCAGTAGTATAGGAACAGGTAATCAGCCCCAGCATTTT. It translates to CASSIGTGNQPQHF.

In its sample, this clonotype was seen a few times. The genes are TRBV4-1 and TRBJ2-7; D call uncertain. Trimming pared 2 bases from V and 3 bases from J, leaving 14 bases between. This CDR3 has 15 residues. Per the germline V gene, CDR1 is MGHRA and CDR2 is YSYEKL. The CDR3 DNA reads TGCGCCAGCAGCCAACACCAGGACCAAAACTACGAGCAGTACTTC. This gives the protein CASSQHQDQNYEQYF.

This clonotype has only a few counts. This rearrangement joins TRBV6-6 to TRBJ2-7; 12 bases are a match to TRBD2. Per germline, CDR1 MNHNY and CDR2 SVGAGI (reference sequence). Unmatched junction bases numbered 3, after V lost 4 bases and J lost 5 bases. The CDR3 is 14 amino acids. CDR3 coding DNA: TGTGCCAGCAGTTGGACTAGCGGGGCTGACGAGCAGTACTTC. Protein product: CASSWTSGADEQYF.

This clonotype turned up a few times. The chain employs TRBV5-6 and TRBJ2-6, with D hard to call. Trimming stripped 4 bases from V and 1 base from J, with 15 bases between. This CDR3 has 17 amino acids. The germline CDR1 and CDR2 sequences are SGHDT and YYEEEE. DNA for the CDR3: TGTGCCAGCAGCCCCAAATCCCAGAGATCTGGGGCCAACGTCCTGACTTTC. Translating gives CASSPKSQRSGANVLTF.

This clonotype was detected many times. V and J are TRBV7-6 and TRBJ2-3; 8 bases align to TRBD2. CDR3 length: 15 amino acids. Germline-derived CDR1 and CDR2 are SGHVS and FNYEAQ. Trimming at V came to 1 base and at J to 2 bases, leaving 2 bases not matched to a gene. Here the CDR3 reads CASSLGTSITDTQYF. The CDR3 DNA follows: TGTGCCAGCAGCTTAGGGACTAGCATCACAGATACGCAGTATTTT.

In nucleotides, the CDR3 is TGTGCCAGCAGTTTCATCGGGGGCTTGGGTGAAAAACTGTTTTTT. It specifies CASSFIGGLGEKLFF. V usage is TRBV28 and J usage is TRBJ1-4; weak D call: TRBD1 (6 bases). V was trimmed by 3 bases and J by 7 bases, leaving 15 bases between them. Germline loops: CDR1 MDHEN, CDR2 SYDVKM. This CDR3 has 15 amino acids.

This clonotype was counted between two and nine times. This chain joins TRBV4-1 and TRBJ1-1, with D possibly matching TRBD1 (5 bases). Trimming pared 4 bases from V and 0 bases from J, leaving 12 bases between. Germline lookup yields CDR1 MGHRA and CDR2 YSYEKL. CDR3 length: 15 amino acids. This CDR3 is CASSPIRGVNTEAFF. In DNA form, the CDR3 reads TGCGCCAGCAGCCCTATTCGGGGGGTGAACACTGAAGCTTTCTTT.

This clonotype has ten or more counts. The rearrangement uses TRBV7-8 and TRBJ2-1, with 11 bases fitting TRBD1. V trimming: 5 bases; J trimming: 7 bases; junction bases outside the gene matches: 7. The CDR3 extends over 15 amino acids. Germline V gene sequence: CDR1 SGHVS, CDR2 FQNEAQ. The CDR3: CASSPWTGGGNEQFF. The CDR3 nucleotides read TGTGCCAGCAGCCCCTGGACAGGGGGCGGGAATGAGCAGTTCTTC.

This clonotype was seen a handful of times. The rearrangement uses TRBV19 and TRBJ1-5; D possibly corresponds to TRBD1 (5 bases). V was shortened by 2 bases and J by 3 bases, with 11 bases between the two germline ends. Germline values: CDR1 LNHDA, CDR2 SQIVND (reference sequence). The CDR3 consists of 15 residues. The CDR3 DNA reads as TGTGCCAGTAGTATAAGTTCAGGGATCAATCAGCCCCAGCATTTT. This translates into CASSISSGINQPQHF. Using reference TRBV19 and TRBJ1-5 for the parts outside the CDR3, the full variable domain is DGGITQSPKYLFRKEGQNVTLSCEQNLNHDAMYWYRQDPGQGLRLIYYSQIVNDFQKGDIAEGYSVSREKKESFPLTVTSAQKNPTAFYLCASSISSGINQPQHFGDGTRLSIL.

This CDR3 reads CASSLGDSGAGQYF. The CDR3 DNA follows: TGCGCCAGCAGCTTGGGGGATAGCGGGGCCGGGCAGTATTTT. The chain combines TRBV5-1 with TRBJ2-3; 8 bases fit TRBD2. Germline CDR1 is SGHRS and CDR2 is YFSETQ. Trimming at V came to 0 bases and at J to 11 bases, leaving 8 bases not matched to a gene. The CDR3 is 14 residues long.

For this clonotype: A read error may produce the germline difference seen at one junction end. The J gene is TRBJ1-1, the V gene TRBV27; possible D gene TRBD1, 6 bases. Looked up from germline, CDR1 is MNHEY and CDR2 is SMNVEV (reference sequence). The CDR3 is 14 residues long. DNA for the CDR3: TGTGCCAGAAGTTTGGGACACACGGGGACTGAAGCTTTCTTT. This encodes CARSLGHTGTEAFF.